This T cell receptor beta chain was obtained from a study of blood T cell repertoires in COVID-19. Across the whole study: Some COVID-19 samples were acute and others convalescent; all came from the United States, Italy and Spain. Sources were T cells, B-cell-depleted T cells, or PBMCs; the material itself was cDNA or gDNA.

This CDR3 is built from 16 residues. Deletions cut 0 bases from V and 3 bases from J, with 13 bases between. CDR1 and CDR2 from the germline V gene are SGHAT and FQNNGV. Authors' analysis steps: From reference gene primer amplification, estimates of nucleated cell counts were derived. Assay used: immunoSEQ multiplex PCR; TCRdb lists only in-frame clones, some missing. The DNA gave D and trimming, while V, J and clone size come from that table. Among 150,000 to 200,000 clones listed, about 85% were seen once. J is TRBJ2-3 and V is TRBV11-2, with D possibly TRBD2 on 5 matching bases. Sequencing input: peripheral blood. The TCR sequence derives from a man between 65 and 85 years old with active or convalescent COVID-19. For the CDR3, the DNA is TGTGCCAGCAGCTTAGATTTGAGTCCGGGAACAGATACGCAGTATTTT. Protein: CASSLDLSPGTDTQYF.